The TCR beta chain under discussion was sequenced for a study of monozygotic twins with inflammatory bowel disease. Note on this clonotype: Its matching antigen is unknown.

The V gene's germline CDR1 is WNHNN and CDR2 SYGVQD (reference sequence). The CDR3 loop spans 16 amino acids. With eight separate reactions per sample, the authors made cDNA. TCRdb re-called the 5' RACE reads, yielding one record per CDR3 amino acid sequence without DNA. This table lists about 160,000 distinct CDR3 sequences. Study findings and constraints: Healthy twins shared more clonotypes with others than IBD patients, most markedly active ones.

The clonotype comes from a human donor with ulcerative colitis or Crohn's disease, or a healthy co-twin of an affected twin (not recorded which). The source material was blood. The rearrangement joins TRBV10-1 to TRBJ2-1; the TCRdb D gene call, TRBD1, has no DNA to confirm it. The CDR3 sequence is CASSGQGDLPYNEQFF.